This T cell receptor (beta chain) was sequenced during a study of blood T cell repertoires in COVID-19. Background on the study: Both acute and convalescent COVID-19 samples were obtained from the United States, Italy and Spain. T cells, B-cell-depleted T cells, or PBMCs supplied cDNA or gDNA.

Libraries were prepared by immunoSEQ multiplex PCR; TCRdb keeps only in-frame clonotypes and omits some of them. The repertoire holds over 200,000 clones, with around 80% as singletons. Sequencing was performed on peripheral blood. The source is a human donor in a cohort sampled during active COVID-19.

The CDR3 DNA sequence: TGTGCCAGCAGCTTAGCGCCTGGGACAGGGCGCGAGCAGTACTTC. Residues: CASSLAPGTGREQYF. The gene calls are TRBV7-8 and TRBJ2-7, with 9 bases that match TRBD1. The V gene end was trimmed by 0 bases and the J gene end by 6 bases; junction bases not matched to a gene: 6. This CDR3 is built from 15 residues. CDR1 and CDR2 (germline): SGHVS, FQNEAQ.